This T cell receptor beta chain was sequenced in a study of T-cell reconstitution after alpha-beta-depleted transplantation in children. V was cut by 3 bases and J by 4 bases, with 10 bases left in between. CDR3 length: 13 amino acids. Germline V gene lookup returns CDR1 MDHEN and CDR2 SYDVKM. Whole-study results and caveats: Fresh T-cell production supplied most of the T-cell counts and diversity seen one year after transplant. At around two months after transplant, the alpha-beta T cells were reportedly derived from several hundred expanded clones that came from non-depleted graft cells.

Unique molecular identifiers featured in how the TCRbeta library was prepared. MiXCR, run by TCRdb on the PCR reads, gives a single entry per CDR3 protein. This table has 15,000 to 20,000 distinct CDR3 sequences, about 5% appearing once. This clonotype occurred many times. Its antigen remains unidentified. The rearrangement links TRBV28 to TRBJ2-7; TRBD2 might be the D (7 bases). The sample here was PBMCs, taken before TCRalphabeta/CD19-depleted stem cell transplant. This clonotype originated in a boy younger than 18 with acute lymphoblastic leukemia, due to receive a stem cell transplant. The CDR3 loop reads CASSFGGLYEQYF. DNA for the CDR3: TGTGCCAGCAGTTTCGGGGGGCTGTACGAGCAGTACTTC.